These T cell receptor beta chains were read from a single sample in a study of blood T cell repertoires in COVID-19. Here immunoSEQ multiplex PCR was the method, and the copy in TCRdb shows in-frame clones only, minus some. The sample shows about 190,000 clones, around 84% of them seen only once. The sample consisted of peripheral blood. These receptors came from a human donor in a cohort sampled during active COVID-19. The CDR3 runs from the conserved cysteine through the conserved F or W. Fields, in order: J gene, D gene, clone size, V gene, CDR3 DNA, CDR3 protein. The D gene is left open where the match is weak. Only some rows state a clone size, as once, few, many or a class for expanded clones.

TRBJ1-4 | TRBD1 | once | TRBV4-1 | TGCGCCAGCAGCCCCACACAGGGGGCGGGGGAAAAACTGTTTTTT | CASSPTQGAGEKLFF
TRBJ2-7 | . | . | TRBV5-1 | TGCGCCAGCAGCTTGGGAGCGAACTCCTACGAGCAGTACTTC | CASSLGANSYEQYF
TRBJ1-2 | . | . | TRBV28 | TGTGCCAGCAGTGAAACCAGACAGGCGCGTGGCTACACCTTC | CASSETRQARGYTF
TRBJ1-2 | . | . | TRBV5-4 | TGTGCCAGCAGCTTGGACGGTAACTATGGCTACACCTTC | CASSLDGNYGYTF
TRBJ2-7 | TRBD2 | . | TRBV7-6 | TGTGCCAGCAGCGCCCCCGGGACTAGCGGGAGGGCCGGTGTTCACGAGCAGTACTTC | CASSAPGTSGRAGVHEQYF
TRBJ2-1 | TRBD2 | . | TRBV28 | TGTGCCAGCAGACCAAGCGGGGGAAGCTACAATGAGCAGTTCTTC | CASRPSGGSYNEQFF
TRBJ1-4 | . | . | TRBV25-1 | TGTGCCAGCAGTGCCCTCAGGGGAGGGAGTGAAAAACTGTTTTTT | CASSALRGGSEKLFF
TRBJ1-3 | TRBD1 | few | TRBV3-1/TRBV3-2 | TGTGCCAGCAGCCAAGACAGACAGGGAGCAGGAAACACCATATATTTT | CASSQDRQGAGNTIYF
TRBJ2-2 | . | . | TRBV7-2 | TGTGCCAGCAGCTTAATCTACACCGGGGAGCTGTTTTTT | CASSLIYTGELFF
TRBJ1-6 | . | . | TRBV13 | TGTGCCAGCAGCTCACAGGGATATAATTCACCCCTCCACTTT | CASSSQGYNSPLHF
TRBJ2-1 | . | . | TRBV24-1 | TGTGCCACCAGTGTGTCCGCAGGGGAAGGTAATGGGGAGCAGTTCTTC | CATSVSAGEGNGEQFF
TRBJ2-2 | TRBD2 | . | TRBV3-1/TRBV3-2 | TGTGCCAGCAGCCAAGTAGCGGGGGTGGACACCGGGGAGCTGTTTTTT | CASSQVAGVDTGELFF
TRBJ1-1 | . | . | TRBV19 | TGTGCCACCCGAGATCCGGGGTACGGCACTGAAGCTTTCTTT | CATRDPGYGTEAFF
TRBJ1-4 | . | few | TRBV7-9 | TGTGCCAGCAGCTCATCGTCGGGGAAGGCTTGGGAAAAACTGTTTTTT | CASSSSSGKAWEKLFF
TRBJ1-6 | TRBD1 | few | TRBV7-7 | TGTGCCAGCAGCTTAGGGGCAGGGGGAACGAAATATTCACCCCTCCACTTT | CASSLGAGGTKYSPLHF
TRBJ1-2 | . | . | TRBV2 | TGTGCCAGCCATCATAGAGGGCTGGGGGCCAACTATGGCTACACCTTC | CASHHRGLGANYGYTF
TRBJ1-1 | . | once | TRBV6-5 | TGTGCCAGCAGTTACTTTTCAGGGGACACTGAAGCTTTCTTT | CASSYFSGDTEAFF
TRBJ1-1 | . | . | TRBV5-6 | TGTGCCAGCAGCTTGGATCTAGGGGGCACTGAAGCTTTCTTT | CASSLDLGGTEAFF
TRBJ2-2 | . | . | TRBV11-3 | TGTGCCAGCAGGCCGACAGGAGCGAACACCGGGGAGCTGTTTTTT | CASRPTGANTGELFF
TRBJ1-2 | TRBD1 | . | TRBV7-9 | TGTGCCAGCAAACCGGGACAGGGGTTTAGGCGGTATGGCTACACCTTC | CASKPGQGFRRYGYTF
TRBJ2-7 | TRBD2 | once | TRBV6-6 | TGTGCCAGCAATCGATTAGCGGGCACCTACGAGCAGTACTTC | CASNRLAGTYEQYF
TRBJ1-1 | . | . | TRBV12-5 | TGTGCTAGTGGTCAGGGTTACACTGAAGCTTTCTTT | CASGQGYTEAFF
TRBJ2-5 | . | . | TRBV29-1 | TGCAGCGTTGGTTCAGGGGCAGAGACCCAGTACTTC | CSVGSGAETQYF
TRBJ1-3 | . | . | TRBV6-1 | TGTGCCAGCAGTGAAGGGTGGAGTGGCTCTGGAAACACCATATATTTT | CASSEGWSGSGNTIYF
TRBJ2-5 | TRBD1 | few | TRBV29-1 | TGCAGCGTTGTAGGTATAGGACAGGGGAAAGAGACCCAGTACTTC | CSVVGIGQGKETQYF
TRBJ1-1 | . | . | TRBV24-1 | TGTGCCACCAGTGACCCAGGGTCCGAAGCTTTCTTT | CATSDPGSEAFF
TRBJ2-4 | TRBD2 | . | TRBV2 | TGTGCCAGCAAAAGACTAGCGGGAGGCCCCCAGTACTTC | CASKRLAGGPQYF
TRBJ2-2 | . | . | TRBV7-2 | TGTGCCAGCAGCTTACGGTGGAACACCGGGGAGCTGTTTTTT | CASSLRWNTGELFF